These 14 T cell receptor beta chains originate from one sample sequenced in a study of lymphopenia after photon versus proton radiotherapy (dated 2019 in TCRdb). Library prep was done by the immunoSEQ multiplex PCR assay. TCRdb limited this immuneACCESS table to in-frame rearrangements with V and J called. A share of clones is missing; checked studies link under half to unresolved V genes, and the rest is unexplained. Counted in this sample were about 26,000 clones; over 80% of them appeared once. Approximately 4% of the sample is in the top ten clones. Here the sequenced sample was peripheral blood, taken from a patient treated with photon-based radiotherapy. The source of these receptors is a woman aged 45-59 years with pancreatic cancer.

The genes are TRBV7-6 and TRBJ2-5; D tentatively fits TRBD1 or TRBD2 (5 bases each). V was cut by 5 bases and J by 4 bases, with 17 bases left in between. There are 15 residues in the CDR3. CDR1 is SGHVS, CDR2 FNYEAQ, per germline. CDR3 sequence (DNA): TGTGCCAGCAGCCCTAGTGTTAGTGGGGGAGAGACCCAGTACTTC. It codes for CASSPSVSGGETQYF.

The rearrangement links TRBV7-7 to TRBJ1-3, with 9 nucleotides matching TRBD1. After removal of 4 bases from V and 3 bases from J, the junction contained 4 bases not matched to a gene. CDR1 is SSHAT and CDR2 is FNYEAQ in the germline V gene (reference sequence). There are 15 residues in the CDR3. CDR3 loop: CASSSGQGGGNTIYF. The CDR3 bases are TGTGCCAGCAGCTCGGGACAGGGTGGTGGAAACACCATATATTTT.

For this clone: This CDR3 is also generated by other DNA sequences in the sample. The chain joins TRBV19 to TRBJ2-7; 9 bases agree with TRBD1. Germline assignment: CDR1 LNHDA and CDR2 SQIVND (reference sequence). V gave up 5 bases and J gave up 4 bases; unmatched junction bases: 12. The CDR3 covers 16 residues. The CDR3 sequence: CASSPPRGTGIYEQYF. CDR3 in DNA: TGTGCCAGTAGTCCCCCCCGCGGGACAGGGATATACGAGCAGTACTTC.

This clone was detected once. The chain links TRBV18 to TRBJ2-3; D is ambiguous. The CDR3 loop spans 13 amino acids. The V gene lost 1 base and the J gene lost 2 bases, with 4 bases spanning the gap. CDR1 KGHSH and CDR2 LQKENI come from the germline V gene. CDR3: CASSPRATDTQYF. CDR3 nucleotide sequence: TGTGCCAGCTCACCACGGGCCACAGATACGCAGTATTTT.

V usage is TRBV18 and J usage is TRBJ1-1; the D is unclear. The V end was cut by 1 base, the J end by 3 bases, with 9 bases between. Germline lookup yields CDR1 KGHSH and CDR2 LQKENI. This CDR3 comprises 14 residues. In nucleotides, the CDR3 is TGTGCCAGCTCACCACAGGGTGGGGACACTGAAGCTTTCTTT. Its translation is CASSPQGGDTEAFF.

The rearrangement links TRBV9 to TRBJ2-5; the match to TRBD2 covers 9 bases. V shed 4 bases, J shed 5 bases, and the junction held 15 bases outside the gene matches. Per the germline V gene, CDR1 is SGDLS and CDR2 is YYNGEE. The CDR3 covers 17 residues. The CDR3 sequence: CASSLDGAGGLKETQYF. In DNA, the CDR3 is TGTGCCAGCAGCCTAGACGGAGCGGGAGGTCTAAAGGAGACCCAGTACTTC.

The gene calls are TRBV5-1 and TRBJ2-3; D possibly corresponds to TRBD1 (6 bases). CDR3 length equals 14 residues. The germline V and J ends were trimmed by 4 bases and 0 bases, with 9 bases remaining between them. Germline CDR1 reads SGHRS; CDR2 reads YFSETQ. CDR3 loop: CASSVDSSTDTQYF. The CDR3 bases are TGCGCCAGCAGCGTGGACAGTAGCACAGATACGCAGTATTTT.

V gene TRBV29-1 combines with J gene TRBJ2-5; a possible D gene is TRBD1 (6 bases). CDR1 and CDR2 (germline): SQVTM, ANQGSEA. The V end lost 5 bases, the J end lost 7 bases, and 17 bases lay between the germline ends. The CDR3 sequence is 13 residues long. Here the CDR3 reads CSVKSDSPVTQYF. The CDR3 DNA sequence: TGCAGCGTTAAGTCGGACAGTCCCGTGACCCAGTACTTC.

The gene calls are TRBV11-3 and TRBJ2-7, with 9 bases matching TRBD2. The V and J ends lost 2 bases and 0 bases, in that order; junction bases with no gene match: 2. This CDR3 comprises 15 residues. Germline loops: CDR1 SGHNT, CDR2 YENEEA. CDR3 sequence: CASSLRSGSSYEQYF. In nucleotides, the CDR3 is TGTGCCAGCAGCTTACGTAGCGGGAGCTCCTACGAGCAGTACTTC.

This clone was found a few times. V usage is TRBV28 and J usage is TRBJ2-6, with a tentative D call TRBD2 (6 bases). CDR1 is MDHEN, CDR2 SYDVKM, per germline. There are 17 residues in the CDR3. With 8 bases removed from V and 0 bases from J, the gap between germline ends came to 17 bases. The DNA for the CDR3 is TGTGCCAGCGTGCCTAGCGAGCCGTTCTCTGGGGCCAACGTCCTGACTTTC. It is translated as CASVPSEPFSGANVLTF.

As DNA, the CDR3 is TGTGCCAGCAGTGAAGGGGCTAGCGGTGACTACGAGCAGTACTTC. The encoded protein is CASSEGASGDYEQYF. This chain joins TRBV6-1 and TRBJ2-7; 7 nucleotides align to TRBD2. The CDR3 contains 15 residues. The germline V gene has CDR1 MNHNS and CDR2 SASEGT. V shed 1 base and J 3 bases; nucleotides not matched to a gene: 6.

The rearrangement joins TRBV6-6 to TRBJ2-7; 10 bases are shared with TRBD2. V lost 5 bases, J lost 0 bases, and 4 bases stayed unmatched. The CDR3 extends over 15 amino acids. Germline assignment: CDR1 MNHNY and CDR2 SVGAGI (reference sequence). The CDR3 sequence: CASSHPSGSSYEQYF. The CDR3 nucleotides read TGTGCCAGCAGTCACCCTAGCGGGAGCTCCTACGAGCAGTACTTC.

The rearrangement joins TRBV18 to TRBJ1-2; tentative D call: TRBD1 (6 bases). Germline values: CDR1 KGHSH, CDR2 LQKENI. Trimming cost V 2 bases and J 0 bases, with 10 bases left between them. This CDR3 has 15 amino acids. The DNA of the CDR3 is TGTGCCAGCTCACCAGAGGGGGTAGCTAACTATGGCTACACCTTC. Translated, it gives CASSPEGVANYGYTF.

V usage is TRBV5-1 and J usage is TRBJ2-1; the D gene is possibly TRBD2 (5 bases). Trimming took 1 base from V and 0 from J, leaving 11 bases between them. CDR1 and CDR2 from the germline V gene are SGHRS and YFSETQ. The CDR3 totals 16 residues. This chain's CDR3 is CASSLISGSSYNEQFF. The CDR3 region has the DNA TGCGCCAGCAGCTTGATCTCGGGAAGCTCCTACAATGAGCAGTTCTTC.